This T cell receptor beta chain was captured by sequencing in a study of OX40 agonist ivuxolimab in advanced cancers. Some clones are missing from TCRdb's copy, which holds only in-frame ones; the method was immunoSEQ multiplex PCR. The table lists some 63,000 clones, around 92% of them singletons, with roughly 19% in the top ten. Per the germline V gene, CDR1 is MGHRA and CDR2 is YSYEKL. The trim removed 3 bases at V and 5 bases at J, leaving 10 bases unmatched. The CDR3 contains 15 residues. Blood got drawn at baseline, again on cycle 4 day 1, and then on cycle 7 day 1. Comments on this clone: The target antigen is unknown.

Notes on the study in general: Expanded peripheral T-cell antigen specificity went undetermined. Dosing at 0.1 to 3.0 mg/kg was accompanied by clonal expansion of CD4+ and CD8+ blood T cells by week 6. Partial responders at 0.1-3.0 mg/kg had among the lowest clonal expansion.

This clonotype was sampled from an adult with an advanced solid tumor such as melanoma, head and neck, liver or kidney cancer. The chain uses TRBV4-1 and TRBJ2-7; TRBD1 aligns across 7 bases. Sequenced here: CD4+ or CD8+ T cells sorted from blood, sampled in a trial of the OX40 agonist ivuxolimab. In nucleotides, the CDR3 is TGCGCCAGCAGCCACCCCAAGGTCGGGACAGACGAGCAGTACTTC. Its translation: CASSHPKVGTDEQYF.